This TCR beta chain emerged from a study of PD-L1 blockade in urothelial cancer. As for the study in general: The patients had undergone anywhere from 0 to 3 prior chemotherapy regimens.

Study-level points and caveats: Better survival was forecast by a pretreatment blood TCR clonality below the median.

The CDR3 covers 15 residues. Germline-derived CDR1 and CDR2 are MNHEY and SMNVEV (reference sequence). Trimming took off 6 bases at V and 2 bases at J, with 16 bases between the two ends. Synthetic TCR analog templates were spiked into all PCRs individually. Using immunoSEQ multiplex PCR, the repertoire was profiled, and TCRdb retains in-frame clones only, with some absent. The repertoire holds roughly 50,000 clones, with roughly nine tenths as singletons. Note on this clone: Its specificity is unknown.

Time point noted: pretreatment peripheral blood. The sequence came from an older woman with urothelial cancer. This sample comprised PBMCs, obtained around atezolizumab (anti-PD-L1) treatment. The V gene is TRBV27, the J gene TRBJ2-5, with a weak D call TRBD1 (6 bases). This chain's CDR3 is CASRYGQSRQETQYF. CDR3 nucleotides: TGTGCCAGCAGGTACGGACAGAGCAGACAAGAGACCCAGTACTTC.